Presented here are 6 T cell receptor beta chains from one specimen sequenced in a study of blood T cell repertoires in COVID-19 (TCRdb year 2020). The library was produced with the immunoSEQ multiplex PCR assay. In its TCRdb copy, this immuneACCESS table keeps in-frame sequences only and misses some clones. Where compared with another copy, unresolved V genes explain less than half of these, and the others have no known cause. Here the sample has about 200,000 clones; about 92% occur a single time. The ten largest clonotypes hold around 1.2% of the sample. Sample: peripheral blood. Receptors were obtained from a man between 25 and 39 years old with acute or convalescent COVID-19.

This chain joins TRBV29-1 and TRBJ2-1; possible D gene TRBD2, 6 bases. Germline values: CDR1 SQVTM, CDR2 ANQGSEA. Trimming took off 8 bases at V and 3 bases at J, with 11 bases between the two ends. This CDR3 is 12 amino acids long. CDR3 in amino acids: CSISGLYNEQFF. CDR3 nucleotides: TGCAGCATAAGCGGGCTCTACAATGAGCAGTTCTTC.

This clone is a singleton in its sample. In DNA form, the CDR3 reads TGTGCCAGCAGCCGGGGGGTTACCCGGGAGACTGAAGCTTTCTTT. It yields the protein CASSRGVTRETEAFF. The chain recombines TRBV5-4 with TRBJ1-1; D may be TRBD1 (5 bases). CDR3 size: 15 residues. Germline V lookup: CDR1 SGHNT, CDR2 YYREEE (reference sequence). Trimming took 4 bases from V and 5 from J, leaving 18 bases between them.

This clone showed up just a few times. The gene calls are TRBV11-2 and TRBJ2-5, with TRBD2 identical over 14 bases. The CDR3 spans 15 residues. Germline V CDR1 and CDR2: SGHAT, FQNNGV. The J segment lost 5 bases and the V segment lost 5 bases, leaving 4 bases of the junction unmatched. The CDR3 nucleotides are TGTGCCAGCAGCGGACTAGCGGGAGGAAGGGAGACCCAGTACTTC. Translation gives CASSGLAGGRETQYF.

The chain employs TRBV6-5 and TRBJ2-1; 8 bases fit TRBD2. Germline CDR1 reads MNHEY; CDR2 reads SVGAGI. After removal of 2 bases from V and 7 bases from J, the junction contained 7 bases not matched to a gene. The CDR3 contains 15 residues. The CDR3 DNA is TGTGCCAGCAGTTACGTAGCGGGACCGTGGAATGAGCAGTTCTTC. Translated: CASSYVAGPWNEQFF.

This chain links TRBV11-1 with TRBJ2-1; D gene uncertain. Trimming left V 3 bases short and J 0 bases short, with 9 bases between. CDR1 and CDR2 (germline): SGHAT, FQDESV (reference sequence). This CDR3 comprises 15 residues. The CDR3 region has the DNA TGTGCCAGCAGCTTTACTACCAGCTCCTACAATGAGCAGTTCTTC. It encodes CASSFTTSSYNEQFF.

This sequence joins TRBV5-1 and TRBJ2-2; no firm D call. V was shortened by 0 bases and J by 4 bases, with 7 bases between the two germline ends. There are 14 residues in the CDR3. The germline gives CDR1 SGHRS, CDR2 YFSETQ. The CDR3 region has the DNA TGCGCCAGCAGCTTGGACAGATCCACCGGGGAGCTGTTTTTT. Translated, it gives CASSLDRSTGELFF.